The present TCR beta chain was sequenced within a study of metastatic and nonmetastatic thyroid tumors (dated by TCRdb to 2020 to 2021). For the wider study: For patients with malignant and with benign thyroid disease, the researchers compared repertoires between peripheral blood samples and tumor or nodule tissue samples.

Between the V and J ends, shortened by 1 base and 4 bases respectively, the junction contains 7 bases. Inclusive of the bounding cysteine and phenylalanine, the CDR3 is 14 residues long. The sequence is cut down to CDR3 DNA, 42 bases in frame from base 1. From a lookup of the germline V gene (reference sequence), CDR1 and CDR2 are LNHDA and SQIVND. Library creation used PCR. For sequencing, an Illumina HiSeq 4000 was employed. High-throughput sequencing was used to profile the TCR beta-chain CDR3 region of every patient. In the original analysis: The researchers built a classifier to tell apart papillary thyroid cancer patients with distant metastasis, based on CDR3 differences among clinicopathological groups. The Shannon index was used to assess repertoire diversity, and the Morisita-Horn index was used to assess tumor-blood repertoire similarity. The public sequencing data were trimmed at Q25 with fastp and processed into clonotypes with MiXCR by TCRdb, which kept only in-frame beta chains. The V and J calls were determined by TCRdb, not by the authors. This sample comprises some 28,000 clones, 15% to 20% of them detected only once. The top ten clonotypes cover around 4.7% of the sample.

Before undergoing thyroid surgery, none of the patients had been given any kind of treatment. Using T-cell receptor beta sequencing, the study looked back at clinical samples from patients collected from about 2011 to 2019. This clone is assessed as medium-sized (0.01 to 0.1%). The antigen this receptor binds is unknown. It has no much larger one-base neighbor in the sample; base qualities were not kept. General study outcomes and caveats: In both blood and tumor samples, TCR beta diversity was reported to be significantly higher in malignant tumors than in benign nodules.

The TCR comes from a female donor with papillary thyroid cancer or a benign thyroid nodule (not recorded which). Some clones in this sample may be carry-over from other donors' samples. Source material: blood. The sequence is built from TRBV19 and TRBJ2-2; TRBD2 is a possible D gene, resting on 6 matching bases. The nucleotide sequence reads as follows: TGTGCCAGTAGTATAGCCGGGGGCACCGGGGAGCTGTTTTTT. It specifies CASSIAGGTGELFF.